The source of this T cell receptor (beta chain) is a study of cytomegalovirus exposure and HLA in healthy donors. The overall study: In a previous analysis, 110 million or so unique TCR beta sequences were found from 150 million to 200 million T cells. Findings and limits, study-wide: Earlier analysis yielded a pattern in which most TCR beta V segments were productive about 87% or about 30% of the time.

Both 60 Vbeta primers and 13 Jbeta primers went into the PCR. In the source study's methods: A later analysis counted roughly 74 million unique TCR beta chains, about 11 million shared. Profiled with immunoSEQ multiplex PCR; TCRdb holds only in-frame clones, not every one. D and trimming were read from the DNA, whereas the V and J calls and clone size are those reported in that table. This sample has 150,000 to 200,000 clones; 68% occur once, and the top ten carry 2.5% to 3.5%. Deletions cut 4 bases from V and 5 bases from J, with 17 bases between. Germline assignment: CDR1 SGHTA and CDR2 FQGNSA. The CDR3 is 15 residues long. Turning to this clone: Its cognate antigen is unknown.

Material: PBMCs. The receptor's source is a woman in her thirties or forties in good health and CMV-seropositive. V and J are TRBV7-2 and TRBJ2-5; maybe TRBD1 (6 bases). This CDR3 is CASSSEGSRGETQYF. Written as DNA, the CDR3 is TGTGCCAGCAGCTCCGAGGGGAGTAGGGGGGAGACCCAGTACTTC.